Included here is one T cell receptor (beta chain) sequence, with context. No antigen is known for it. The CDR3 consists of 16 residues. Trimming shortened V by 6 bases and J by 0 bases, and 16 bases separated the two germline ends. CDR1 and CDR2 from the germline V gene are SNHLY and FYNNEI. The data derive from a study of radiotherapy plus CTLA-4 blockade in lung cancer. The wider study: Of the patients, 18% showed objective responses and under 40% attained disease control. Overall study findings and caveats: Reports identified early blood T cell clone dynamics, with interferon-beta, as the best response predictor. Blood-borne expansion of tumor-derived TCR clones followed radiotherapy plus ipilimumab.

Chemo-refractory metastatic non-small-cell lung cancer patients were treated with focal radiation plus CTLA-4 blockade with ipilimumab. The method was immunoSEQ multiplex PCR; TCRdb's version includes in-frame clones alone and lacks a portion of them. The table records tens of thousands of clones, about 80% of them present only once. This receptor was identified in a human donor with non-small cell lung cancer who had a complete response to radiotherapy plus ipilimumab. This chain uses TRBV2 with TRBJ2-3; tentative D call: TRBD2 (6 bases). The sequencing here drew on peripheral blood, taken from a patient treated with radiotherapy plus ipilimumab. This CDR3 is CASSGGSPLSTDTQYF. CDR3 in DNA: TGTGCCAGCAGCGGAGGGAGTCCCCTAAGCACAGATACGCAGTATTTT.